This passage covers 2 T cell receptor beta chains from one sample sequenced in a study of control samples from healthy donors and cancer patients. Clones were read by immunoSEQ multiplex PCR, and TCRdb kept only the in-frame ones, dropping some. Of some 130,000 clones in the sample, 75% to 95% were seen once. The sample comprised blood. The receptors shown here come from a man aged 35-49 years in good health.

The chain joins TRBV27 to TRBJ2-7, with D maybe TRBD2 (5 bases). Germline V gene sequence: CDR1 MNHEY, CDR2 SMNVEV (reference sequence). The CDR3 totals 16 residues. V was pared by 4 bases and J by 6 bases, with 22 bases between. CDR3: CASSSVRGRGFSEQYF. CDR3 sequence (DNA): TGTGCCAGCAGTTCCGTTCGTGGACGGGGATTTAGCGAGCAGTACTTC.

The CDR3 reads CASSEFTGIGAKNIQYF. The CDR3 DNA follows: TGTGCCAGCAGTGAATTTACGGGGATAGGAGCCAAAAACATTCAGTACTTC. The V and J genes are TRBV25-1 and TRBJ2-4; D is possibly TRBD2 (5 bases). CDR3 length: 17 residues. Trimming cost V 1 base and J 0 bases, with 13 bases left between them. Germline CDR1 is MGHDK and CDR2 is SYGVNS.